The 13 T cell receptor beta chains in this list originate from one sample, sequenced in a study of early T cells in non-severe SARS-CoV-2 infection. TCRdb analysed the 5' RACE reads with MiXCR anew, one entry per CDR3 protein. The sample has more than 95,000 distinct CDR3 sequences, approximately 16% seen once. What was sequenced was whole blood. These receptors were collected from an adult who was a healthcare worker with PCR-confirmed SARS-CoV-2 infection or an uninfected control (not recorded which).

This clonotype was recorded only once. The CDR3 DNA follows: TGTGCCAGCAGCCCACCCGGGGGGCAGAGAGATACGCAGTATTTT. As protein: CASSPPGGQRDTQYF. V usage is TRBV7-2 and J usage is TRBJ2-3; D perhaps matches TRBD2 (7 bases). Trimming stripped 5 bases from V and 5 bases from J, with 17 bases between. Germline loops: CDR1 SGHTA, CDR2 FQGNSA. The CDR3 sequence is 15 residues long.

In its sample, this clonotype was seen a few times. The chain links TRBV20-1 to TRBJ2-1; 10 bases are shared with TRBD2. Per germline, CDR1 DFQATT and CDR2 SNEGSKA (reference sequence). The trim removed 0 bases at V and 8 bases at J, leaving 13 bases unmatched. The CDR3 spans 17 residues. The CDR3 nucleotides are TGCAGTGCTAGAGATTCCCTAGCGGGGGTCATTCGGGATGAGCAGTTCTTC. It is translated as CSARDSLAGVIRDEQFF.

This clonotype was detected only once. The CDR3 does not end in the conserved phenylalanine or tryptophan, so this is likely a read error. The chain has TRBV6-6 and TRBJ2-7; 7 positions agree with TRBD2. The CDR3 is 12 residues long. CDR1 and CDR2 (germline): MNHNY, SVGAGI (reference sequence). The V and J ends lost 8 bases and 5 bases, in that order; junction bases with no gene match: 6. CDR3 nucleotide sequence: TGTGCCAGCCGTTCCGCGGGGGACGAGCAGTACCTC. Its translation: CASRSAGDEQYL.

This clonotype appeared a few times. The DNA of the CDR3 is TGTGCCAGCAGGACCTCCTCTAGCGGGCTAGACAATGAGCAGTTCTTC. This codes for CASRTSSSGLDNEQFF. The chain recombines TRBV7-9 with TRBJ2-1; 8 nucleotides align to TRBD2. Looked up from germline, CDR1 is SEHNR and CDR2 is FQNEAQ (reference sequence). Unmatched junction bases numbered 12, after V lost 6 bases and J lost 5 bases. The CDR3 runs to 16 residues.

The sample holds many counts of this clonotype. V is TRBV3-1 and J is TRBJ2-6; 8 nucleotides match TRBD1. With 3 bases clipped from V and 4 bases from J, the junction kept 5 bases outside the gene matches. This CDR3 region has 16 residues. CDR1 and CDR2 (germline): LGHDT, YNNKEL (reference sequence). CDR3 region: CASSQRQGPGANVLTF. CDR3 DNA sequence: TGTGCCAGCAGCCAGCGACAGGGGCCCGGGGCCAACGTCCTGACTTTC.

This sequence joins TRBV20-1 and TRBJ2-3; D unclear. Trimming took off 6 bases at V and 0 bases at J, with 19 bases between the two ends. CDR1 and CDR2 (germline): DFQATT, SNEGSKA (reference sequence). CDR3 size: 16 residues. The CDR3 is CSAQPYDTPSTDTQYF. The DNA of the CDR3 is TGCAGTGCCCAACCTTATGATACACCCAGCACAGATACGCAGTATTTT.

This clonotype was picked up one time. This sequence joins TRBV30 and TRBJ1-2; TRBD1 might be the D (5 bases). This CDR3 is 13 amino acids long. The germline V gene has CDR1 GTSNPN and CDR2 SVGIG (reference sequence). V was clipped by 3 bases and J by 2 bases, with 10 bases between them. The CDR3 DNA follows: TGTGCCTGGAGCCCTTCAGGGAACTATGGCTACACCTTC. It yields the protein CAWSPSGNYGYTF.

V and J are TRBV6-2 or TRBV6-3 and TRBJ2-7; 13 bases are a match to TRBD2. The V segment lost 6 bases and the J segment 1 base; nucleotides outside the gene matches: 9. Germline V gives CDR1 MNHEY, CDR2 SVGEGT. CDR3 length: 17 residues. CDR3 nucleotide sequence: TGTGCCAGCAGCTCACCCCGACTAGCGGGAGGTTCCTACGAGCAGTACTTC. Its protein product is CASSSPRLAGGSYEQYF.

The rearrangement joins TRBV28 to TRBJ1-3; 7 bases line up with TRBD1. Germline loops: CDR1 MDHEN, CDR2 SYDVKM. Trimming took 7 bases from V and 5 from J; bases not matched to a gene: 14. CDR3 length: 16 amino acids. The CDR3 loop is CASNFRGGFTRNTIYF. CDR3 nucleotides: TGTGCCAGCAATTTCAGAGGGGGCTTCACTAGAAACACCATATATTTT. Variable domain in full (rest from reference TRBV28 and TRBJ1-3): DVKVTQSSRYLVKRTGEKVFLECVQDMDHENMFWYRQDPGLGLRLIYFSYDVKMKEKGDIPEGYSVSREKKERFSLILESASTNQTSMYLCASNFRGGFTRNTIYFGEGSWLTVV.

The chain has TRBV9 and TRBJ1-1; D call uncertain. CDR1 SGDLS and CDR2 YYNGEE come from the germline V gene. V dropped 4 bases and J dropped 4 bases, with 20 bases sitting between them. This CDR3 has 16 amino acids. This CDR3 reads CASSPHLSGVGTEAFF. The CDR3 DNA is TGTGCCAGCAGCCCCCACCTCTCGGGTGTTGGCACTGAAGCTTTCTTT.

This chain joins TRBV9 and TRBJ2-6; D not certain. The CDR3 loop spans 16 amino acids. CDR1 and CDR2 (germline): SGDLS, YYNGEE. Trimming stripped 4 bases from V and 0 bases from J, with 11 bases between. The CDR3: CASSTHTDSGANVLTF. Here the CDR3 DNA reads TGTGCCAGCAGCACCCATACAGACTCTGGGGCCAACGTCCTGACTTTC.

This clonotype was observed many times. CDR3 residues: CASRSPGDFPGELFF. CDR3 DNA sequence: TGTGCCAGTCGGTCTCCGGGGGACTTCCCCGGGGAGCTGTTTTTT. The chain has TRBV5-5 and TRBJ2-2; TRBD2 is a possible D gene (6 bases). This CDR3 has 15 residues. Trimming took 8 bases from V and 6 from J, leaving 20 bases between them. Germline CDR1 SGHKS, CDR2 YYEKEE (reference sequence).

The chain combines TRBV27 with TRBJ2-5, with 11 bases identical to TRBD2. Germline CDR1 is MNHEY and CDR2 is SMNVEV (reference sequence). This CDR3 spans 16 amino acids. The trim removed 1 base at V and 4 bases at J, leaving 5 bases unmatched. Here the CDR3 reads CASSLYSGRAGETQYF. The CDR3 bases are TGTGCCAGCAGTTTATATAGCGGGAGGGCCGGAGAGACCCAGTACTTC.